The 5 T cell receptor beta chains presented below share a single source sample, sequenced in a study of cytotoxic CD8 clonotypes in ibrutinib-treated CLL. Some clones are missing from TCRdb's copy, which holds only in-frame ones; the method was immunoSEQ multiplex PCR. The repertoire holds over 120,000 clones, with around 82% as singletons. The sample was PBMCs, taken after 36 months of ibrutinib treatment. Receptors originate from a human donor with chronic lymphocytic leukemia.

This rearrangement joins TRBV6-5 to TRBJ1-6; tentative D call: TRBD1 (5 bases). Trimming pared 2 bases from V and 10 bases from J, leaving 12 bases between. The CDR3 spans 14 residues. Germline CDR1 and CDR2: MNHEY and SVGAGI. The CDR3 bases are TGTGCCAGCAGTTACCAGGGATCGGTCTCACCCCTCCACTTT. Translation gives CASSYQGSVSPLHF.

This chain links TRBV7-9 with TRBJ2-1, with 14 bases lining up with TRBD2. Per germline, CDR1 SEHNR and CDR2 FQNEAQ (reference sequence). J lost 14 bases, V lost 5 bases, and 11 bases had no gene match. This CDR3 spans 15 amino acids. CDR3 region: CASSPNWGLAGAEFF. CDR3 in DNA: TGTGCCAGCAGCCCGAATTGGGGACTAGCGGGAGCAGAGTTCTTC.

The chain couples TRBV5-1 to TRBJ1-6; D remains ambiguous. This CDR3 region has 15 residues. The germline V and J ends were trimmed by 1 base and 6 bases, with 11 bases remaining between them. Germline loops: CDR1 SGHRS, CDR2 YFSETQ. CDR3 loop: CASSLWGEGNSPLHF. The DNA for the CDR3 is TGCGCCAGCAGCTTGTGGGGTGAAGGTAATTCACCCCTCCACTTT.

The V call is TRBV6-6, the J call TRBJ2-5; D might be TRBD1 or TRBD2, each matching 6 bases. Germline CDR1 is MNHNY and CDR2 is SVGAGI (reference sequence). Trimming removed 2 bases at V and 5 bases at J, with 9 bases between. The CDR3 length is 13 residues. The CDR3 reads CASSYRRGETQYF. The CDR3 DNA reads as TGTGCCAGCAGTTACAGGAGGGGGGAGACCCAGTACTTC.

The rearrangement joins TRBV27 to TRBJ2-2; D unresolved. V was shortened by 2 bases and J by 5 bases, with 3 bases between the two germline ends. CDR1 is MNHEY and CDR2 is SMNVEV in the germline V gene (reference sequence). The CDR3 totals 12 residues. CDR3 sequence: CASSLPTGELFF. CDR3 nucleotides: TGTGCCAGCAGTTTACCTACCGGGGAGCTGTTTTTT.